Listed below are T cell receptor beta chains from one sample, sequenced in a study of siplizumab effects on memory and regulatory T cells. Measured with immunoSEQ multiplex PCR; TCRdb has only the in-frame clones, and not every one. The sample lists nearly 95,000 clones, about 93% occurring once. Material: non-Treg CD4+ T cells sorted from blood. The receptor set was obtained from a human donor in good health. The CDR3 runs from the conserved cysteine through the conserved F or W. The D gene is left open where the match is weak. Where a row states a size, it is once, few, many or the class of an expanded clone; other rows omit it.

v_call	d_call	j_call	clone_size	cdr3_nt	cdr3_aa
TRBV11-2	TRBD2	TRBJ2-7	.	TGTGCCAGCAGCTTAGTGGGTACTGCGGGGGTCTACGAGCAGTACTTC	CASSLVGTAGVYEQYF
TRBV6-6	.	TRBJ1-1	.	TGTGCCAGCAGCGGTATGGGGGGTATGAACACTGAAGCTTTCTTT	CASSGMGGMNTEAFF
TRBV15	.	TRBJ2-3	.	TGTGCCACCAGCAGAGAGTTGACGAGAAGCACAGATACGCAGTATTTT	CATSRELTRSTDTQYF
TRBV5-6	.	TRBJ2-3	.	TGTGCCAGCAGCCTGCGGGTGGGGCCCACAGATACGCAGTATTTT	CASSLRVGPTDTQYF
TRBV30	.	TRBJ2-7	.	TGTGCCTGGAGTCCGAACTACGAGCAGTACTTC	CAWSPNYEQYF
TRBV7-9	.	TRBJ2-2	.	TGTGCCAGCAGCTTAGCGCCTGGCAGCAACACCGGGGAGCTGTTTTTT	CASSLAPGSNTGELFF
TRBV11-3	.	TRBJ1-1	.	TGTGCCAGCAGCTTAACGGACACTGAAGCTTTCTTT	CASSLTDTEAFF
TRBV10-3	.	TRBJ2-1	once	TGTGCCATCGAGGGCATGACCAATGAGCAGTTCTTC	CAIEGMTNEQFF
TRBV29-1	TRBD1	TRBJ2-1	.	TGCAGCGTCTACCGGGACAGGGGGTACAATGAGCAGTTCTTC	CSVYRDRGYNEQFF
TRBV7-2	.	TRBJ1-5	.	TGTGCCAGCAGCTTTCAGGTCGTACAGCCCCAGCATTTT	CASSFQVVQPQHF
TRBV29-1	TRBD2	TRBJ2-5	.	TGCAGCGTTTTGTTTGAGGGGCGGGAGGTTAAAGAGACCCAGTACTTC	CSVLFEGREVKETQYF
TRBV5-1	.	TRBJ2-5	.	TGCGCCAGCAGCGCCCCCAAAAAGACCCAGTACTTC	CASSAPKKTQYF
TRBV9	.	TRBJ1-1	.	TGTGCCAGCAGCGTAGGGGTGTGGCCCGAGGACGGCACTGAAGCTTTCTTT	CASSVGVWPEDGTEAFF
TRBV27	.	TRBJ1-5	few	TGTGCCAGCAGTTCCCGGCCCAATCAGCCCCAGCATTTT	CASSSRPNQPQHF
TRBV7-6	TRBD2	TRBJ2-3	.	TGTGCCAGCAGCCCCCGACTAGCGCCAAGCACAGATACGCAGTATTTT	CASSPRLAPSTDTQYF
TRBV5-1	.	TRBJ2-1	.	TGCGCCAGCAGCTGGTCCACGGGCGCTAGCTCCTACAATGAGCAGTTCTTC	CASSWSTGASSYNEQFF
TRBV11-3	.	TRBJ2-5	.	TGTGCCAGCAGCTTCAGTGGTGGCACCCAAGAGACCCAGTACTTC	CASSFSGGTQETQYF
TRBV18	TRBD1	TRBJ2-7	.	TGTGCCAGCTCACCGGTGGGACAGAGCTACGACTACGAGCAGTACTTC	CASSPVGQSYDYEQYF
TRBV19	TRBD1	TRBJ1-5	.	TGTGCCAGTAGTATTTTCGGGACAGGGGTTAGCAATCAGCCCCAGCATTTT	CASSIFGTGVSNQPQHF
TRBV6-6	.	TRBJ1-1	.	TGTGCCAGCAGGAACGACCGGAACACTGAAGCTTTCTTT	CASRNDRNTEAFF
TRBV7-9	.	TRBJ1-2	once	TGTGCCAGCAGCTTAATCTTCTATGGCTACACCTTC	CASSLIFYGYTF
TRBV10-3	TRBD2	TRBJ2-1	.	TGTGCCATCAGTGAACTAGCGGAGACGTACAATGAGCAGTTCTTC	CAISELAETYNEQFF
TRBV25-1	.	TRBJ1-3	.	TGTGCCAGCGGAGACCGGAATACAAACACCATATATTTT	CASGDRNTNTIYF
TRBV7-2	TRBD2	TRBJ2-5	.	TGTGCCAGCAGCTCCGGGACTAGCGGAGTGTACCAAGAGACCCAGTACTTC	CASSSGTSGVYQETQYF
TRBV6-1	.	TRBJ1-5	.	TGTGCCAGCAGTCCATTATTTAGCAATCAGCCCCAGCATTTT	CASSPLFSNQPQHF